A selection of T cell receptor beta chains follows, all from one sample in a study of PD-L1 blockade in urothelial cancer. Sequencing used immunoSEQ multiplex PCR; TCRdb keeps in-frame clones, though not all of them. The table lists 100,000 to 150,000 clones, 86% of them singletons, with 2.4% in the top ten. The starting material was PBMCs, obtained around atezolizumab (anti-PD-L1) treatment. The receptors stem from a man between 50 and 59 years old with urothelial cancer. Each CDR3 is given with its conserved first and last residue. D genes are given only for firm matches. Expanded clones get a size class; other rows say once, few or many, or leave the size out.

>TRBV11-2|TRBJ2-1|NA|NA
CASSPTGVSYNEQFF
TGTGCCAGCAGCCCAACGGGGGTTTCCTACAATGAGCAGTTCTTC
>TRBV6-6|TRBJ1-2|NA|TRBD1
CASSPTGDYGYTF
TGTGCCAGCAGCCCAACAGGGGATTATGGCTACACCTTC
>TRBV6-1|TRBJ2-7|NA|NA
CASTALALRYEQYF
TGTGCCAGCACAGCCCTAGCTCTCAGATACGAGCAGTACTTC
>TRBV5-6|TRBJ2-5|NA|TRBD2
CASSLRSGSQETQYF
TGTGCCAGCAGCTTGAGGAGCGGGAGCCAAGAGACCCAGTACTTC
>TRBV18|TRBJ2-7|NA|NA
CASSPGGDEQYF
TGTGCCAGCTCACCGGGAGGCGACGAGCAGTACTTC
>TRBV19|TRBJ2-1|NA|TRBD2
CASSRGLAGGRGEQFF
TGTGCCAGTAGTAGAGGACTAGCGGGAGGGCGGGGTGAGCAGTTCTTC
>TRBV23-1|TRBJ1-2|NA|NA
CASSQRQGFFYDYTF
TGCGCCAGCAGTCAAAGGCAGGGGTTCTTTTATGACTACACCTTC
>TRBV7-2|TRBJ2-7|few|NA
CASSFSSVGEQYF
TGTGCCAGCAGCTTTTCGTCGGTCGGCGAGCAGTACTTC
>TRBV5-4|TRBJ2-5|NA|NA
CASSGGLQETQYF
TGTGCCAGCAGCGGGGGACTCCAAGAGACCCAGTACTTC
>TRBV7-9|TRBJ2-7|NA|NA
CASVRLESSYEQYF
TGTGCCAGCGTGAGACTGGAGAGCTCCTACGAGCAGTACTTC
>TRBV28|TRBJ2-1|NA|NA
CASSLNGGVGRNEQFF
TGTGCCAGCAGCCTCAATGGGGGCGTCGGTCGCAATGAGCAGTTCTTC
>TRBV10-2|TRBJ1-5|many|NA
CARTTGCNQPQHF
TGCGCCAGGACGACAGGTTGCAATCAGCCCCAGCATTTT
>TRBV7-2|TRBJ1-2|NA|TRBD1
CASRPDRGGGYGYTF
TGTGCCAGCAGACCAGACAGGGGAGGCGGCTATGGCTACACCTTC
>TRBV7-9|TRBJ1-1|NA|NA
CASRIPWGGDTEAFF
TGTGCCAGCAGAATTCCTTGGGGCGGGGATACTGAAGCTTTCTTT
>TRBV6-5|TRBJ2-7|NA|TRBD1
CASSYYRGAYEQYF
TGTGCCAGCAGTTACTACAGGGGTGCCTACGAGCAGTACTTC
>TRBV5-1|TRBJ2-7|NA|TRBD2
CASSSGTRSYEQYF
TGCGCCAGCAGCTCCGGGACTAGGTCCTACGAGCAGTACTTC
>TRBV6-5|TRBJ2-7|NA|NA
CASTSKLSGEQYF
TGTGCCAGCACCTCTAAACTTTCAGGCGAGCAGTACTTC
>TRBV18|TRBJ1-6|NA|TRBD1
CASLRDRDSYSPLHF
TGTGCCAGCTTAAGAGACCGGGACAGTTACTCACCCCTCCACTTT
>TRBV28|TRBJ2-7|NA|TRBD1
CASSLGTGFVEQYF
TGTGCCAGCAGTTTAGGGACAGGGTTCGTCGAGCAGTACTTC
>TRBV7-3|TRBJ2-3|NA|TRBD2
CASSLLAGSTDTQYF
TGTGCCAGCAGCTTACTAGCGGGAAGCACAGATACGCAGTATTTT
>TRBV19|TRBJ2-7|NA|TRBD2
CASKVAGANEQYF
TGTGCCAGTAAGGTGGCGGGAGCCAACGAGCAGTACTTC
>TRBV30|TRBJ1-1|NA|TRBD1
CAWRGQALNTEAFF
TGTGCCTGGAGAGGACAGGCGCTGAACACTGAAGCTTTCTTT
>TRBV30|TRBJ1-1|NA|NA
CAWSVLATEAFF
TGTGCCTGGAGTGTCCTGGCCACTGAAGCTTTCTTT
>TRBV14|TRBJ1-2|NA|NA
CASSEGDYGYTF
TGTGCCAGCAGTGAAGGGGACTATGGCTACACCTTC
>TRBV28|TRBJ1-1|NA|TRBD1
CASSARGRRTPEAFF
TGTGCCAGCAGTGCCAGGGGGCGCCGTACCCCTGAAGCTTTCTTT
>TRBV19|TRBJ1-2|NA|NA
CAKLNKTENYGYTF
TGTGCCAAGCTAAATAAGACAGAAAACTATGGCTACACCTTC